What follows are 20 T cell receptor beta chains derived from one specimen sequenced in a study of glioma-infiltrating T cells (TCRdb year 2016). Sequencing was performed on an Illumina MiSeq. TCR alpha and beta CDR3 regions were amplified with the iRepertoire nested amplicon-rescue multiplex PCR (arm-PCR) platform from RNA. In TCRdb, the public reads were trimmed at Q25 with fastp and aligned with MiXCR, with productive beta chains retained. CDR3 protein duplicates are merged, each entry listing the most common genes and DNA. The sample contains some 160,000 distinct CDR3 sequences, approximately 40% of them found a single time. The top ten hold roughly 5.2% of the sample. Source material: glioma tissue, nonneoplastic brain tissue, or PBMCs (not recorded which). These receptor sequences come from a human donor with low-grade glioma or glioblastoma, undergoing nonglioma brain surgery, or in good health (not recorded which).

On this clonotype: This may stem from a read error, because a much larger clone lies one nucleotide away. The J gene is TRBJ1-1, the V gene TRBV19; D ambiguous. Between the trimmed V and J ends, which lost 6 bases and 5 bases, there was a span of 13 bases. Germline loops: CDR1 LNHDA, CDR2 SQIVND (reference sequence). The CDR3 has 13 amino acids. The CDR3 sequence: CASSPAPMTEAFF. The CDR3 nucleotides read TGTGCCAGTAGCCCGGCACCGATGACTGAAGCTTTCTTT.

The sample holds one count of this clonotype. V and J are TRBV3-1 and TRBJ2-7; 7 bases fit TRBD2. The CDR3 runs to 16 residues. The ends lost 1 base at V and 0 bases at J; junction bases unmatched: 6. Germline CDR1 and CDR2: LGHDT and YNNKEL (reference sequence). In nucleotides, the CDR3 is TGTGCCAGCAGCCAAGTGGCAGCGGGGTCCTCCTACGAGCAGTACTTC. This codes for CASSQVAAGSSYEQYF.

Of note for this clonotype: A clone one base away is much larger, so this may be a read error. The chain employs TRBV2 and TRBJ1-5; D might be TRBD1 (5 bases). The CDR3 is made up of 14 amino acids. The V and J ends lost 2 bases and 10 bases respectively, with 15 bases between them. Germline-derived CDR1 and CDR2 are SNHLY and FYNNEI. CDR3 region: CASSELAGQHPQHF. DNA for the CDR3: TGTGCCAGCAGTGAATTGGCAGGGCAGCATCCCCAGCATTTT.

This clonotype was recorded at least ten times. The rearrangement uses TRBV7-2 and TRBJ1-1; D possibly corresponds to TRBD1 (5 bases). Per the germline V gene, CDR1 is SGHTA and CDR2 is FQGNSA. V dropped 3 bases and J dropped 1 base, with 9 bases sitting between them. This CDR3 contains 14 residues. Written as DNA, the CDR3 is TGTGCCAGCAGCTTTTTAAGGGGGAACACTGAAGCTTTCTTT. Amino acid sequence: CASSFLRGNTEAFF.

Notes on this clonotype: This clone may be a read error of a much larger clone one base away. The rearrangement links TRBV20-1 to TRBJ1-1; D gene uncertain. Germline V gene data show CDR1 as DFQATT and CDR2 as SNEGSKA (reference sequence). The CDR3 runs to 16 residues. The CDR3 sequence: CSARDLVQPMNTQAFF. CDR3 DNA: TGCAGTGCTAGAGATCTAGTCCAGCCCATGAACACTCAAGCTTTCTTT.

The J gene is TRBJ2-5, the V gene TRBV24-1; D uncertain. This CDR3 has 13 amino acids. The ends were cut back, 5 bases at V and 8 bases at J, with 14 bases in the middle. Per germline, CDR1 KGHDR and CDR2 SFDVKD. The CDR3 DNA is TGTGCCACCAGTGTTGGGCGTATGCATACCCAGTACTTC. This translates into CATSVGRMHTQYF.

In its sample, this clonotype was seen a few times. The V and J genes are TRBV18 and TRBJ2-5; D gene ambiguous. The CDR3 is 15 amino acids. V was clipped by 0 bases and J by 2 bases, with 10 bases between them. Germline V gene sequence: CDR1 KGHSH, CDR2 LQKENI. DNA for the CDR3: TGTGCCAGCTCACCACCGCAAAGACCTCAAGAGACCCAGTACTTC. Its protein product is CASSPPQRPQETQYF.

The CDR3 is CASSFGARNEQFF. The CDR3 bases are TGTGCCAGCAGTTTTGGCGCGAGAAATGAGCAGTTCTTC. The genes are TRBV28 and TRBJ2-1; no definite D call. This CDR3 region has 13 residues. V lost 3 bases, J lost 7 bases, and 10 bases lay in between. CDR1 is MDHEN and CDR2 is SYDVKM in the germline V gene.

V usage is TRBV29-1 and J usage is TRBJ2-1, with D perhaps being TRBD1 or TRBD2 (7 bases each). The CDR3 length is 13 residues. Looked up from germline, CDR1 is SQVTM and CDR2 is ANQGSEA. DNA of the CDR3: TGCAGAGGCGAAGGGGGCGGGAGAAATGAGCAGTTCTTC. Amino acids: CRGEGGGRNEQFF.

In its sample, this clonotype was seen a few times. J is TRBJ2-6 and V is TRBV3-1, with D uncertain. The V and J ends lost 0 bases and 4 bases respectively, with 16 bases between them. Germline V gene data show CDR1 as LGHDT and CDR2 as YNNKEL (reference sequence). The CDR3 spans 18 residues. Written as DNA, the CDR3 is TGTGCCAGCAGCCAAGATCCCCCACAACCTACAGGGGCCAACGTCCTGACTTTC. Its protein is CASSQDPPQPTGANVLTF.

The chain employs TRBV5-4 and TRBJ2-3, with D possibly TRBD2 on 6 matching bases. This CDR3 is built from 14 residues. Trimming cost V 1 base and J 4 bases, with 10 bases left between them. Per germline, CDR1 SGHNT and CDR2 YYREEE (reference sequence). The chain's CDR3 is CASSLRGAADTQYF. The CDR3 DNA is TGTGCCAGCAGCTTGCGCGGGGCGGCAGATACGCAGTATTTT.

CDR3 sequence: CASSFDWSGRLYNEQFF. The CDR3, as DNA: TGTGCCAGCAGTTTCGACTGGAGCGGGAGGCTATACAATGAGCAGTTCTTC. The chain combines TRBV27 with TRBJ2-1; 9 bases agree with TRBD2. Germline loops: CDR1 MNHEY, CDR2 SMNVEV (reference sequence). The CDR3 runs to 17 residues. With V trimmed by 3 bases and J by 4 bases, 10 bases remained unmatched.

About this clonotype: Given a much more abundant clone one base away, this may be a read error. The gene calls are TRBV28 and TRBJ2-1; D call uncertain. The CDR3 covers 17 residues. Germline V gene data show CDR1 as MDHEN and CDR2 as SYDVKM. V was cut by 4 bases and J by 0 bases, with 16 bases left in between. CDR3 sequence reads: CASSSIHPASSYNEQFF. CDR3 bases: TGTGCCAGCAGTTCCATCCACCCCGCCAGCTCCTACAATGAGCAGTTCTTC. Using reference TRBV28 and TRBJ2-1 for the parts outside the CDR3, the full variable domain is DVKVTQSSRYLVKRTGEKVFLECVQDMDHENMFWYRQDPGLGLRLIYFSYDVKMKEKGDIPEGYSVSREKKERFSLILESASTNQTSMYLCASSSIHPASSYNEQFFGPGTRLTVL.

Worth noting for this clonotype: Possible read error: a much larger clone is one base away. The chain is built from TRBV20-1 and TRBJ2-5, with a weak D call TRBD2 (5 bases). This CDR3 is 13 amino acids long. CDR1 is DFQATT, CDR2 SNEGSKA, per germline (reference sequence). CDR3 sequence (DNA): TGCAGTACTAGAGATTGGGTGCAAGAGACCCAGTACTTC. It translates to CSTRDWVQETQYF.

As regards this clonotype: At one end, the junction sequence differs from germline, possibly due to a read error. This rearrangement joins TRBV24-1 to TRBJ2-2, with D possibly matching TRBD2 (5 bases). The CDR3 runs to 14 residues. Per the germline V gene, CDR1 is KGHDR and CDR2 is SFDVKD. This CDR3 reads CATSVGSNTGEPFF. CDR3 coding DNA: TGTGCCACCAGTGTGGGCTCCAACACCGGGGAGCCGTTTTTT.

This clonotype turned up a few times. The chain carries TRBV11-1 and TRBJ2-1; D gene uncertain. Per the germline V gene, CDR1 is SGHAT and CDR2 is FQDESV (reference sequence). Trimming took off 5 bases at V and 7 bases at J, with 12 bases between the two ends. This CDR3 contains 13 residues. The CDR3 loop reads CASSPQPINEQFF. CDR3 bases: TGTGCCAGCAGCCCCCAACCTATTAATGAGCAGTTCTTC.

This clonotype was detected many times. This CDR3 reads CSARDLGYEQYF. CDR3 sequence (DNA): TGCAGTGCTAGAGATTTGGGATACGAGCAGTACTTC. The V gene is TRBV20-1, the J gene TRBJ2-7, with no clear D. Germline V lookup: CDR1 DFQATT, CDR2 SNEGSKA (reference sequence). The V gene lost 0 bases and the J gene lost 4 bases, with 7 bases spanning the gap. The CDR3 spans 12 residues.

Turning to this clonotype: This may be a read error: a much more frequent sequence differs by one nucleotide. This rearrangement joins TRBV7-2 to TRBJ2-3, with 8 bases aligning to TRBD2. V shed 5 bases, J shed 2 bases, and the junction held 9 bases outside the gene matches. The CDR3 extends over 16 amino acids. The germline V gene has CDR1 SGHTA and CDR2 FQGNSA. CDR3 sequence (DNA): TGTGCCAGCAGCCCCGTAGCGGGACGGGTCACAGATACGCAGTATTTT. Protein sequence: CASSPVAGRVTDTQYF.

Details on this clonotype: This sequence may be a read error, since a much larger clone differs from it by one base. The gene calls are TRBV6-5 and TRBJ1-1; D is possibly TRBD1 (6 bases). V dropped 6 bases and J dropped 3 bases, with 20 bases sitting between them. CDR1 MNHEY and CDR2 SVGAGI come from the germline V gene. CDR3 length: 16 amino acids. In nucleotides, the CDR3 is TGTGCCAGCAGCCATAGCGGGGGGGGCGTCCACACTGAAGCTTTCTTT. Translation: CASSHSGGGVHTEAFF.

This clonotype was detected many times. The V and J genes are TRBV28 and TRBJ1-1; 8 positions match TRBD1. The V gene end was trimmed by 1 base and the J gene end by 1 base; junction bases not matched to a gene: 8. The CDR3 sequence is 17 residues long. Germline V CDR1 and CDR2: MDHEN, SYDVKM. CDR3 DNA sequence: TGTGCCAGCAGTTTATACGGACAGGGAGGCGGGAACACTGAAGCTTTCTTT. The encoded protein is CASSLYGQGGGNTEAFF.